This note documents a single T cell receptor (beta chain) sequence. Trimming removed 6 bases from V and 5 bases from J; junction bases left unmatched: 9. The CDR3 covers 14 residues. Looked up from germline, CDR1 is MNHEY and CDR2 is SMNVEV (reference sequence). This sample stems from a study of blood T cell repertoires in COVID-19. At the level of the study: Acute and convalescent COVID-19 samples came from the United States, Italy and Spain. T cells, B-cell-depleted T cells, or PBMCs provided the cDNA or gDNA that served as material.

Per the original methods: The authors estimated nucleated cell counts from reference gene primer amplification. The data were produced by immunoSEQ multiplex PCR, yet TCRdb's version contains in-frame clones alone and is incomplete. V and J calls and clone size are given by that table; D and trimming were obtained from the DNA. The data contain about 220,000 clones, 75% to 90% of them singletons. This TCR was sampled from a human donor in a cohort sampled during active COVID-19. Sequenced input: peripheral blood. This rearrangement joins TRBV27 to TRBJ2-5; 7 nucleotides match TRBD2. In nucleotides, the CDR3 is TGTGCCAGCAGATTAGCGGGCCTGGGGGAGACCCAGTACTTC. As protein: CASRLAGLGETQYF.